Described below is a single T cell receptor beta chain sequence and its context. The repertoire was sequenced with immunoSEQ multiplex PCR; TCRdb's copy has only in-frame clones and lacks some. The sample has about 180,000 clones, about 80% seen once. The sample comes from a study of blood T cell repertoires in COVID-19. This CDR3 comprises 13 residues. In germline, CDR1 is SGHTS, CDR2 YDEGEE. V lost 4 bases and J lost 1, with 8 bases in between. Source material: PBMCs or T cells enriched from blood (not recorded which). This TCR was recovered from a man in his sixties who had been exposed to COVID-19. The V call is TRBV5-8, the J call TRBJ1-1; TRBD1 is a possible D gene (5 bases). The CDR3 nucleotides read TGTGCCAGCAGCCAGGGAGGGAACACTGAAGCTTTCTTT. It translates to CASSQGGNTEAFF.